The present T cell receptor beta chain was sequenced within a study of T cells in Graves' hyperthyroidism and ophthalmopathy. V gave up 8 bases and J gave up 1 base; unmatched junction bases: 14. The CDR3 is 16 amino acids. CDR1 and CDR2 (germline): GTSNPN, SVGIG (reference sequence). RNA transcripts gave rise to amplified TCR beta CDR3 regions. Researchers ran a first-round RT-PCR on the TCR CDR3 using the HTBI primer set. TCRdb re-analysed the multiplex PCR reads in MiXCR, keeping a single row per CDR3 protein. The sample lists approximately 600,000 distinct CDR3 sequences; 12% to 15% were seen once. The sample holds many counts of this clonotype.

The material sequenced was blood. This chain links TRBV30 with TRBJ2-1, with 7 nucleotides matching TRBD2. The TCR originated in a woman between 18 and 30 years old with Graves' ophthalmopathy. The CDR3 DNA is TGTGCCCTCGGTACTAGCGAGCTATGGTCCTACAATGAGCAGTTCTTC. It specifies CALGTSELWSYNEQFF.